This TCR beta chain was captured in a study of blood T cell repertoires in COVID-19 (dated by TCRdb to about 2020). As for the study more broadly: Collaborator samples came from the United States, Italy and Spain and covered acute and convalescent phases of COVID-19. The material from the prospective study consisted of cDNA or gDNA derived from T cells, B-cell-depleted T cells, or PBMCs. The dataset comprised deeply sampled blood TCRbeta repertoires from subjects exposed to, actively infected with, or recovered from COVID-19. A freely available public database, intended as a resource for researchers studying the immune response to SARS-CoV-2, is where the repertoires were released. The samples were drawn from the first 160 participants of the ongoing ImmuneRACE study and from over a thousand subjects provided by 6 global collaborators. A de-identified subject ID, COVID-19 status, age in years and sex were almost always included in the sample metadata. Where HLA class I and class II types were available, the types were taken from metadata supplied by the sample provider, not from assay-based typing. Here is what the overall study found, with its caveats: The quantity of clinical and demographic metadata differed by source and by participant and was supplied without curation.

The CDR3, cysteine through phenylalanine, is 14 amino acids long. Only the CDR3 DNA stays, 42 bases, in frame from base 1. The germline V gene yields KGHSH for CDR1 and LQKENI for CDR2. Here V drops 3 bases and J drops 4 bases, and the junction holds 4 bases not matched to any gene. TCRbeta CDR3 regions were amplified from genomic DNA using the immunoSEQ Assay, a bias-controlled multiplex PCR. The authors' analysis ran thus. The number of nucleated cells in each sample was estimated from the amplification of reference gene primers within the assay. To quantify the absolute abundance of each unique TCRbeta CDR3 rearrangement, sequence reads were collapsed and filtered. For each sample, productive Simpson clonality was calculated as the square root of Simpson's diversity index over productive rearrangements. The source is immuneACCESS, and TCRdb retained only in-frame sequences with V and J called. Part of the clones is not carried over; for the studies checked, unresolved V genes explain less than half of this, and the remainder is unexplained. From that table come the V and J calls and clone size; the DNA was used to work out D and trimming. The sample table records over 200,000 clones; around three quarters of these occur just once. About 3% of the sample belongs to the ten largest clones.

Whole blood was collected in K2EDTA tubes by collaborating institutions according to the institutions' own protocols. Collaborator samples were shipped for TCRbeta analysis as frozen whole blood, isolated PBMCs, or DNA extracted from either sample type. About this clone: It has no known antigen specificity. Base quality data are lacking; no much larger clone is found one base away. The sample holds other DNA sequences that translate to the same CDR3.

Recombination connected TRBV18 to TRBJ2-5, and TRBD1 aligns with 8 junction nucleotides. The receptor was isolated from a woman aged 80 or older with acute or convalescent COVID-19. The specimen was peripheral blood. CDR3 protein: CASSPGQGGETQYF. The DNA is TGTGCCAGCTCACCCGGACAGGGAGGAGAGACCCAGTACTTC. Reference TRBV18 and TRBJ2-5 genes cover what lies past the CDR3, so the full variable domain is NAGVMQNPRHLVRRRGQEARLRCSPMKGHSHVYWYRQLPEEGLKFMVYLQKENIIDESGMPKERFSAEFPKEGPSILRIQQVVRGDSAAYFCASSPGQGGETQYFGPGTRLLVL.